Following are 14 T cell receptor beta chains from one sample sequenced in a study of cytomegalovirus exposure and HLA in healthy donors listed by TCRdb under 2017. Libraries were made using the immunoSEQ multiplex PCR assay. The multiplex PCR relied on a mix of 60 forward primers for TCR Vbeta segments and 13 reverse primers for TCR Jbeta segments. The source is immuneACCESS, and TCRdb retained only in-frame sequences with V and J called. Part of the clones is not carried over; for the studies checked, unresolved V genes explain less than half of this, and the remainder is unexplained. For this sample there are some 130,000 clones; around 82% appear just once. The top ten hold about 1.8% of the sample. Input material: PBMCs. These receptors came from a boy aged 10-17 years in good health and CMV-seronegative.

The chain uses TRBV29-1 and TRBJ2-3; no clear D. With 2 bases removed from V and 2 bases from J, the gap between germline ends came to 5 bases. The CDR3 totals 12 residues. The germline V gene has CDR1 SQVTM and CDR2 ANQGSEA. The CDR3 reads CSVESDTDTQYF. The CDR3, as DNA: TGCAGCGTTGAATCAGACACAGATACGCAGTATTTT.

The genes are TRBV5-4 and TRBJ2-7; 8 bases map to TRBD2. The CDR3 spans 13 residues. Germline assignment: CDR1 SGHNT and CDR2 YYREEE (reference sequence). The V and J ends lost 4 bases and 4 bases, in that order; junction bases with no gene match: 4. The CDR3 reads CASSQGLEYEQYF. The CDR3 DNA follows: TGTGCCAGCAGCCAGGGACTAGAGTACGAGCAGTACTTC.

The chain recombines TRBV7-8 with TRBJ2-7; D might be TRBD2 (5 bases). Per the germline V gene, CDR1 is SGHVS and CDR2 is FQNEAQ. V was cut by 1 base and J by 0 bases, with 13 bases left in between. CDR3 length equals 16 residues. Here the CDR3 reads CASSLGLVGSSYEQYF. In nucleotides, the CDR3 is TGTGCCAGCAGCTTAGGATTGGTAGGGAGCTCCTACGAGCAGTACTTC.

The chain is built from TRBV9 and TRBJ1-2; possible D gene TRBD1, 5 bases. Germline values: CDR1 SGDLS, CDR2 YYNGEE. The CDR3 is 14 amino acids. The V end lost 2 bases, the J end lost 4 bases, and 12 bases lay between the germline ends. The CDR3 protein is CASSVPGGSYGYTF. In DNA form, the CDR3 reads TGTGCCAGCAGCGTCCCCGGGGGATCCTATGGCTACACCTTC.

The J gene is TRBJ2-7, the V gene TRBV5-1; 8 bases agree with TRBD1. V gave up 0 bases and J gave up 2 bases; unmatched junction bases: 7. The CDR3 consists of 16 residues. In germline, CDR1 is SGHRS, CDR2 YFSETQ. DNA for the CDR3: TGCGCCAGCAGCTTGGTCACCGGGACAGGAGCCTACGAGCAGTACTTC. Its translation is CASSLVTGTGAYEQYF.

The V call is TRBV4-1, the J call TRBJ1-4; 8 positions agree with TRBD1. The junction had 6 bases not matched to a gene; V was cut back by 5 bases and J by 7 bases. Germline CDR1 and CDR2: MGHRA and YSYEKL. The CDR3 sequence is 14 residues long. In DNA form, the CDR3 reads TGCGCCAGCAGCATTCCGGGACAGGCTGAAAAACTGTTTTTT. Amino acids: CASSIPGQAEKLFF.

The V call is TRBV30, the J call TRBJ1-2; 8 bases match TRBD1. CDR3 length: 13 residues. Losses at the gene ends were 0 bases for V and 6 bases for J; bases not matched to a gene: 3. Germline V CDR1 and CDR2: GTSNPN, SVGIG (reference sequence). The CDR3 region is CAWSVQGVDGYTF. The CDR3, as DNA: TGTGCCTGGAGTGTACAGGGGGTGGATGGCTACACCTTC.

The chain joins TRBV10-3 to TRBJ1-3; a possible D gene is TRBD1 (6 bases). Trimming shortened V by 8 bases and J by 4 bases, and 18 bases separated the two germline ends. In germline, CDR1 is ENHRY, CDR2 SYGVKD. The CDR3 runs to 15 residues. The CDR3 DNA reads as TGTGCCATCCATCGAGGGGGAATGAGAGGAAACACCATATATTTT. Encoded protein: CAIHRGGMRGNTIYF.

The chain links TRBV9 to TRBJ2-1, with D uncertain. Trimming took off 0 bases at V and 8 bases at J, with 9 bases between the two ends. CDR1 is SGDLS, CDR2 YYNGEE, per germline. This CDR3 is 13 amino acids long. CDR3 sequence reads: CASSVVSGYEQFF. CDR3 coding DNA: TGTGCCAGCAGCGTAGTGTCAGGTTATGAGCAGTTCTTC. The full variable domain, completed using reference TRBV9 and TRBJ2-1, is DSGVTQTPKHLITATGQRVTLRCSPRSGDLSVYWYQQSLDQGLQFLIQYYNGEERAKGNILERFSAQQFPDLHSELNLSSLELGDSALYFCASSVVSGYEQFFGPGTRLTVL.

The rearrangement links TRBV18 to TRBJ2-7; D remains ambiguous. The CDR3 contains 13 residues. Germline V CDR1 and CDR2: KGHSH, LQKENI. Trimming took off 4 bases at V and 2 bases at J, with 9 bases between the two ends. The CDR3 is CASSQVPAYEQYF. The CDR3, as DNA: TGTGCCAGCTCACAAGTCCCGGCCTACGAGCAGTACTTC.

Only a few counts were recorded for this clone. V usage is TRBV4-2 and J usage is TRBJ1-3; TRBD1 agrees at 8 bases. Trimming took 1 base from V and 3 from J; bases not matched to a gene: 8. The germline V gene has CDR1 LGHNA and CDR2 YNFKEQ. The CDR3 length is 17 residues. CDR3 coding DNA: TGTGCCAGCAGCCAAGCCCCCCCAGGGGGCGATGGAAACACCATATATTTT. Translated: CASSQAPPGGDGNTIYF.

The chain has TRBV7-9 and TRBJ2-7; D perhaps matches TRBD1 (5 bases). Trimming took off 3 bases at V and 7 bases at J, with 16 bases between the two ends. The CDR3 length is 14 residues. Germline CDR1 is SEHNR and CDR2 is FQNEAQ (reference sequence). For the CDR3, the DNA is TGTGCCAGCAGCTTCAGGGATAAGCCTGAGGAGCAGTACTTC. It specifies CASSFRDKPEEQYF.

This chain joins TRBV4-1 and TRBJ1-1, with 7 bases lining up with TRBD1. The length of the CDR3 is 14 residues. The germline V gene has CDR1 MGHRA and CDR2 YSYEKL. V dropped 3 bases and J dropped 4; count of bases not matched to a gene: 5. Here the CDR3 reads CASSQDRSGTEAFF. CDR3 DNA sequence: TGCGCCAGCAGCCAGGACAGGTCCGGCACTGAAGCTTTCTTT.

This clone was counted once. Distinct nucleotide sequences in the sample also encode this CDR3. This chain uses TRBV6-4 with TRBJ2-1, with D unresolved. V shed 0 bases and J shed 10 bases, with 7 bases lying between them. In germline, CDR1 is MRHNA, CDR2 SNTAGT. The CDR3 is 12 residues long. This chain's CDR3 is CASSDSSNEQFF. The CDR3 nucleotides are TGTGCCAGCAGTGACTCGAGTAACGAGCAGTTCTTC.